The rows below give T cell receptor beta chains drawn from one sample of a study of T cell changes during pregnancy in multiple sclerosis. The data were produced by immunoSEQ multiplex PCR, yet TCRdb's version contains in-frame clones alone and is incomplete. Of just under 100,000 clones in the sample, 80% to 95% were seen once. Specimen: peripheral blood, collected after pregnancy. The receptors originated from a female donor with multiple sclerosis, enrolled in a pregnancy study. Each CDR3 is given with its conserved first and last residue. Fields, in order: J gene, V gene, D gene, CDR3 length, clone size, CDR3 protein, CDR3 DNA. D genes are given only for firm matches. Size is omitted from some rows. Given values are once, few, many or a class for expanded clones.

TRBJ2-6	TRBV4-2	.	15	few	CASSQLTSGANVLTF	TGTGCCAGCAGCCAACTAACCTCTGGGGCCAACGTCCTGACTTTC
TRBJ2-7	TRBV10-3	.	13	.	CAISTGNPYEQYF	TGTGCCATCAGTACCGGGAACCCCTACGAGCAGTACTTC
TRBJ1-5	TRBV27	.	14	few	CASSGAPWGQPQHF	TGTGCCAGTTCAGGGGCTCCATGGGGTCAGCCCCAGCATTTT
TRBJ2-7	TRBV11-1	TRBD2	16	.	CASSLVGLAASYEQYF	TGTGCCAGCAGCTTAGTGGGACTAGCGGCATCCTACGAGCAGTACTTC
TRBJ2-7	TRBV6-5	.	11	.	CASRRGYEQYF	TGTGCCAGCAGGCGGGGCTACGAGCAGTACTTC
TRBJ2-1	TRBV6-4	TRBD2	18	.	CASIGLASGETRGNEQFF	TGTGCCAGCATTGGGTTGGCTAGCGGGGAAACCAGGGGGAATGAGCAGTTCTTC
TRBJ2-1	TRBV11-3	.	13	.	CASANRMKGEQFF	TGTGCCAGCGCAAACCGGATGAAGGGGGAGCAGTTCTTC
TRBJ1-1	TRBV27	TRBD1	15	.	CASSLSRGLLTEAFF	TGTGCCAGCAGTTTGAGCAGGGGGCTATTGACTGAAGCTTTCTTT
TRBJ2-3	TRBV5-1	.	13	.	CASSSIPADTQYF	TGCGCCAGCAGCTCAATCCCGGCAGATACGCAGTATTTT
TRBJ1-5	TRBV21-1	.	14	.	CASREARVNQPQHF	TGTGCCAGCAGAGAGGCCAGGGTGAATCAGCCCCAGCATTTT
TRBJ2-5	TRBV15	TRBD2	17	.	CATSRVGSGRAQETQYF	TGTGCCACCAGCAGAGTGGGGAGCGGGAGGGCCCAAGAGACCCAGTACTTC
TRBJ1-2	TRBV29-1	TRBD1	14	.	CSVEDTGQGYGYTF	TGCAGCGTTGAAGATACGGGACAGGGTTATGGCTACACCTTC
TRBJ2-4	TRBV5-1	TRBD1	15	.	CASSLLGQAQNIQYF	TGCGCCAGCAGCTTGTTGGGACAGGCCCAAAACATTCAGTACTTC
TRBJ1-4	TRBV29-1	.	13	.	CSVEDPAGEKLFF	TGCAGCGTTGAAGATCCAGCGGGTGAAAAACTGTTTTTT
TRBJ2-7	TRBV19	.	14	.	CASSPARAPYEQYF	TGTGCCAGTAGCCCCGCGCGGGCCCCCTACGAGCAGTACTTC
TRBJ2-3	TRBV9	TRBD1	15	.	CASSVYRGVQDTQYF	TGTGCCAGCAGCGTTTACAGGGGTGTTCAGGATACGCAGTATTTT
TRBJ1-5	TRBV30	.	16	.	CAWSQWQGQDNQPQHF	TGTGCCTGGAGTCAATGGCAGGGGCAGGACAATCAGCCCCAGCATTTT
TRBJ2-2	TRBV2	.	18	.	CASRRIGQFRFNTGELFF	TGTGCCAGCAGACGAATCGGACAGTTCCGATTCAACACCGGGGAGCTGTTTTTT
TRBJ2-7	TRBV13	.	14	.	CASSLAGKHYEQYF	TGTGCCAGCAGCTTAGCGGGAAAACACTACGAGCAGTACTTC
TRBJ2-6	TRBV5-1	.	21	.	CASSLAGVISGRRSGANVLTF	TGCGCCAGCAGCTTGGCGGGGGTTATATCAGGGCGGAGGTCTGGGGCCAACGTCCTGACTTTC
TRBJ2-3	TRBV5-1	.	14	.	CASSRVTPTDTQYF	TGCGCCAGCAGCCGGGTCACTCCCACAGATACGCAGTATTTT
TRBJ2-1	TRBV5-1	.	15	.	CASSPSAGSYNEQFF	TGCGCCAGCAGCCCGTCAGCGGGCTCCTACAATGAGCAGTTCTTC
TRBJ2-2	TRBV27	.	11	.	CASSFLGELFF	TGTGCCAGCAGTTTTCTCGGGGAGCTGTTTTTT
TRBJ1-2	TRBV4-3	TRBD1	19	.	CASSRGGTGPERPVYGYTF	TGCGCCAGCAGCCGCGGAGGGACAGGGCCTGAGAGACCAGTTTATGGCTACACCTTC
TRBJ2-3	TRBV27	.	15	.	CASSLGGRSTDTQYF	TGTGCCAGCAGTTTGGGAGGTCGAAGCACAGATACGCAGTATTTT
TRBJ1-1	TRBV11-2	TRBD1	15	.	CASSTRQGHDTEAFF	TGTGCCAGCAGCACCCGACAGGGGCACGACACTGAAGCTTTCTTT
TRBJ1-5	TRBV10-3	.	17	once	CAISETGVRGWDQPQHF	TGTGCCATCAGTGAGACGGGGGTGAGGGGTTGGGATCAGCCCCAGCATTTT
TRBJ2-3	TRBV5-1	.	16	.	CASSLMTVTSTDTQYF	TGCGCCAGCAGCTTAATGACAGTCACTAGCACAGATACGCAGTATTTT
TRBJ1-1	TRBV27	.	14	.	CASSFRQRNTEAFF	TGTGCCAGCAGTTTCCGACAGAGGAACACTGAAGCTTTCTTT
TRBJ1-1	TRBV27	TRBD1	17	.	CASSTYRDRGRNTEAFF	TGTGCCAGCAGTACCTACCGGGACAGGGGGAGGAACACTGAAGCTTTCTTT
TRBJ2-1	TRBV27	.	12	.	CASGGVQNEQFF	TGTGCCAGCGGCGGAGTCCAAAATGAGCAGTTCTTC
TRBJ2-2	TRBV6-4	.	18	.	CASSSWRGGILYTGELFF	TGTGCCAGCAGCTCCTGGCGTGGGGGGATCCTCTACACCGGGGAGCTGTTTTTT
TRBJ1-1	TRBV4-2	.	18	.	CASSQGSTAAYISPEAFF	TGTGCCAGCAGCCAAGGGTCCACAGCGGCGTACATCAGCCCTGAAGCTTTCTTT
TRBJ2-7	TRBV19	TRBD2	15	.	CASSQGLAGVYEQYF	TGTGCCAGTAGCCAGGGACTAGCGGGAGTGTACGAGCAGTACTTC
TRBJ1-1	TRBV18	.	15	once	CASSPIGHLNTEAFF	TGTGCCAGCTCACCAATAGGACATCTGAACACTGAAGCTTTCTTT
TRBJ2-1	TRBV5-5	.	11	.	CASGPYNEQFF	TGTGCCAGCGGCCCTTACAATGAGCAGTTCTTC
TRBJ2-5	TRBV7-6	TRBD2	16	.	CASSFLAGGRGETQYF	TGTGCCAGCAGCTTTCTAGCGGGAGGGCGGGGAGAGACCCAGTACTTC
TRBJ2-5	TRBV13	.	13	.	CASSLRDQETQYF	TGTGCCAGCAGCTTACGGGACCAAGAGACCCAGTACTTC